This T cell receptor (beta chain) was documented in a study of cytomegalovirus exposure and HLA in healthy donors. General study findings and limits: TCR beta sequences numbering 15,000 to 20,000 were associated with HLA alleles at 0.05 false discovery rate in a later analysis.

This clone was recorded a few times. The antigen is undetermined. In the PCR, 60 Vbeta and 13 Jbeta primers were used. Generated by immunoSEQ multiplex PCR, the TCRdb table keeps only in-frame clones and is missing some. The sample lists about 160,000 clones; approximately 80% were seen once. Germline CDR1 is SGHAT and CDR2 is FQDESV (reference sequence). Germline trimming cut 5 bases from V and 11 bases from J; bases unmatched to any gene: 12. The CDR3 runs to 14 residues. V and J are TRBV11-1 and TRBJ1-1, with 9 bases that match TRBD1. The sequence was collected from a man aged 25-40 years in good health and CMV-seronegative. Material: PBMCs. The CDR3 protein is CASSPPGQGVGAFF. As DNA, the CDR3 is TGTGCCAGCAGCCCCCCGGGACAGGGCGTCGGGGCTTTCTTT.